This T cell receptor beta chain was obtained from a study of beta chain features in type 1 diabetes. Expressed TCRB transcripts were sequenced because the isolated RNA had all been reverse transcribed beforehand. The repertoire was sequenced with immunoSEQ multiplex PCR; TCRdb's copy has only in-frame clones and lacks some. The data show fewer than 900,000 clones, with about 17% seen just once and 0.02% to 0.03% held by the top ten. The specimen sequenced was naive CD4+ T cells from blood. The sequence came from a woman aged 18-35 years in good health.

CDR3 sequence reads: CAISEALQGSETQYF. In nucleotides, the CDR3 is TGTGCCATCAGTGAGGCATTACAGGGCTCGGAGACCCAGTACTTC. The chain has TRBV10-3 and TRBJ2-5; TRBD1 is a possible D gene (6 bases). Germline CDR1 ENHRY, CDR2 SYGVKD. The CDR3 is 15 amino acids. Trimming left V 2 bases short and J 5 bases short, with 15 bases between.